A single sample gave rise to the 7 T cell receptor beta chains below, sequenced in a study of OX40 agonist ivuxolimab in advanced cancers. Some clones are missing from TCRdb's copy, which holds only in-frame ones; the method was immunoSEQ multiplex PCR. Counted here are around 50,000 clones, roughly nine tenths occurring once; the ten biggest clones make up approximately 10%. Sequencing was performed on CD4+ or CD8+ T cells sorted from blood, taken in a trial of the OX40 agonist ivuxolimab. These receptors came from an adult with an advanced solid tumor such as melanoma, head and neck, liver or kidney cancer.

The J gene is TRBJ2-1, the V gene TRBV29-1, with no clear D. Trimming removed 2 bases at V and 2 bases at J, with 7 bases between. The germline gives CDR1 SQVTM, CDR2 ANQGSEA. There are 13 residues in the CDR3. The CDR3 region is CSVESIAYNEQFF. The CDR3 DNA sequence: TGCAGCGTTGAAAGTATAGCCTACAATGAGCAGTTCTTC.

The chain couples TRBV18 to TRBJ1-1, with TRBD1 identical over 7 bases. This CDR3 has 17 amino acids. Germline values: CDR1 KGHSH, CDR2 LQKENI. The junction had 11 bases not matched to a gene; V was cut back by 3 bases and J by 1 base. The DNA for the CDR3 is TGTGCCAGCTCACCGCGCGGAGGGGGCTACTCGAACACTGAAGCTTTCTTT. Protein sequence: CASSPRGGGYSNTEAFF.

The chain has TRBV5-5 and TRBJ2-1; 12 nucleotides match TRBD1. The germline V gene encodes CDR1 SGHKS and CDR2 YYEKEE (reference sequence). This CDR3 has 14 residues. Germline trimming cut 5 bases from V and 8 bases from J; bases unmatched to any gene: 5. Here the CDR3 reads CASRPGQGAYEQFF. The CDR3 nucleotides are TGTGCCAGCAGACCGGGACAGGGGGCTTATGAGCAGTTCTTC. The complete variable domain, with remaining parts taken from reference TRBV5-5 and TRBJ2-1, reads DAGVTQSPTHLIKTRGQQVTLRCSPISGHKSVSWYQQVLGQGPQFIFQYYEKEERGRGNFPDRFSARQFPNYSSELNVNALLLGDSALYLCASRPGQGAYEQFFGPGTRLTVL.

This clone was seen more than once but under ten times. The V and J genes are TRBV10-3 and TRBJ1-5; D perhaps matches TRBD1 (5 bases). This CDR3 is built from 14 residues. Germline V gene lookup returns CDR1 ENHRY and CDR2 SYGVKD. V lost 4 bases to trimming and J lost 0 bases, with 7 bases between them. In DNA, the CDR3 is TGTGCCATCAGTGGGGGGTATAGCAATCAGCCCCAGCATTTT. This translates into CAISGGYSNQPQHF.

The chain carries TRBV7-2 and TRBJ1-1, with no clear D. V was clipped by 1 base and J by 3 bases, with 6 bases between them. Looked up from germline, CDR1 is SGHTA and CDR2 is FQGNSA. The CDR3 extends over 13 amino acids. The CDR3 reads CASSLGGDTEAFF. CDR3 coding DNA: TGTGCCAGCAGCTTAGGAGGAGACACTGAAGCTTTCTTT.

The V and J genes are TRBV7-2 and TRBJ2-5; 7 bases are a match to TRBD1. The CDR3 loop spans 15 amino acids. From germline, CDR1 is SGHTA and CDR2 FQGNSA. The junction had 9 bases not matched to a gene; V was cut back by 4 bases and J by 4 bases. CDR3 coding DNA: TGTGCCAGCAGCTCACCGCCGACAGGGTTAGAGACCCAGTACTTC. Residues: CASSSPPTGLETQYF.

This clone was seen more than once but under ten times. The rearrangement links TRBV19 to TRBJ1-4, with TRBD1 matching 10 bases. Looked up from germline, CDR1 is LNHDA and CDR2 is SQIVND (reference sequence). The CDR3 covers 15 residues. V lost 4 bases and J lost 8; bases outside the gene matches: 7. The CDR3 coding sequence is TGTGCCAGTAGTACCTCCGGGACAGGGGACGAAAAACTGTTTTTT. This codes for CASSTSGTGDEKLFF.